The present T cell receptor beta chain was sequenced within a study of T cell responses to AZD1222 COVID-19 vaccine. The germline gives CDR1 SGDLS, CDR2 YYNGEE. Trimming removed 2 bases at V and 7 bases at J, with 10 bases between. CDR3 size: 14 residues. Profiling relied on immunoSEQ multiplex PCR, and the TCRdb table lists in-frame clones only, not all of them. The data hold roughly 98,000 clones, with around nine tenths observed a single time. In regard to this clone: Its target is not known.

General study findings and limits: In all cases, repertoires were sampled only after the peak T cell response. Breadth and depth of Spike-specific TCRs rose after two AZD1222 doses. It was only 6 or 7 AZD1222 recipients who were seropositive at baseline.

This TCR was recovered from an adult in good health. V is TRBV9 and J is TRBJ1-6; D is perhaps TRBD1 (5 bases). Material: peripheral blood, obtained on day 0 of AZD1222 vaccination. CDR3 amino acids: CASSVGTLNSPLHF. For the CDR3, the DNA is TGTGCCAGCAGCGTGGGGACTCTAAATTCACCCCTCCACTTT.